Listed below are T cell receptor beta chains from one sample, sequenced in a study of Graves' ophthalmopathy and Graves' hyperthyroidism. MiXCR was run by TCRdb on the multiplex PCR reads, yielding one entry per CDR3 protein. Of approximately 700,000 distinct CDR3 sequences in the sample, approximately 40% were seen once. Sequencing used peripheral blood. The receptors come from an adult man with Graves' ophthalmopathy. Each CDR3 is given with its conserved first and last residue. The D gene is left open where the match is weak. Clone size, where shown, is once, few, many, or a class for clones that have expanded.

V gene	J gene	clone size	D gene	CDR3 DNA	CDR3 protein
TRBV7-9	TRBJ2-7	-	-	TGTGCCAGCAGCTTCACAGGGAGGCAGTACTTC	CASSFTGRQYF
TRBV7-9	TRBJ1-2	-	-	TGTGCCAGCAGCTTTAAGGAAGTTCATGGCTACACCTTC	CASSFKEVHGYTF
TRBV9	TRBJ2-7	-	TRBD1	TGTGCCAGCAGCGTAGAGGGACAGGGTCCCGAGCAGTACTTC	CASSVEGQGPEQYF
TRBV7-7	TRBJ1-6	many	-	TGTGCTAGCAGCCGACACCCAAAGGGTAATTCACCCCTCCACTTT	CASSRHPKGNSPLHF
TRBV2	TRBJ1-2	-	-	TGTGCCAGCAGGGCCAGAGGGGGGTTTGGCGGCTACACCTTC	CASRARGGFGGYTF
TRBV7-9	TRBJ1-6	many	-	TGTGCCAGCAGGGCGGGGCCCTATAATTCACCCCTCCACTTT	CASRAGPYNSPLHF
TRBV9	TRBJ1-2	many	-	TGTGCCAGCACCGGGAAACGTCGGTTTAACTATGGCTACACCTTC	CASTGKRRFNYGYTF
TRBV6-5	TRBJ2-7	-	-	TGTGCCAGCAGTGAAGCGATGGGCAGCTCCTACGAGCAGTACTTC	CASSEAMGSSYEQYF
TRBV7-2	TRBJ2-5	many	-	TGTGCCAGCAGCTTAGGCGCCGGGGGCGTGACGGAGACCCAGTACTTC	CASSLGAGGVTETQYF
TRBV20-1	TRBJ1-2	-	-	TGCAGTGTTCAGACTCGCCCTATGAACGGAATCCGGGGTGGCTACACCTTC	CSVQTRPMNGIRGGYTF
TRBV7-2	TRBJ1-5	-	-	TGTGCCAGCAGCTTTTGGGGGGGCGGCCAGCCCCAGCATTTT	CASSFWGGGQPQHF
TRBV29-1	TRBJ1-1	many	TRBD1	TGCAGCGTTGCTCGGGACAGGATGAACACTGAAGCTTTCTTT	CSVARDRMNTEAFF
TRBV11-2	TRBJ1-2	-	-	TGTGCCTCAAGTACGTCAAGGGCCGATGGCTACACCTTC	CASSTSRADGYTF
TRBV4-3	TRBJ1-2	few	TRBD1	TGCGCCAGCAGCCACATGGACAGGGGCGGGAATGGCTACACCTTC	CASSHMDRGGNGYTF
TRBV19	TRBJ1-5	-	TRBD1	TGTGCCAGTAGTATGCGTCCGTGGGACAGGGTGGGCAATCAGCCCCAGCATTTT	CASSMRPWDRVGNQPQHF
TRBV29-1	TRBJ1-2	many	-	TGCAGCGTTCCAGGGGTCGGCTATGGCTACACCTTC	CSVPGVGYGYTF
TRBV7-9	TRBJ1-2	-	TRBD1	TGTGCCAGCAGCTCAACCCAGACAGGGGCCGATGGCTACACCTTC	CASSSTQTGADGYTF
TRBV29-1	TRBJ2-7	many	TRBD1	TGCAGCGTTCGGTCAGGGGGCGACGAGCAGTACTTC	CSVRSGGDEQYF
TRBV10-3	TRBJ1-1	many	-	TGTGCCACCCAGCCCCATCAGGGGCAGGGGAACACTGAAGCTTTCTTT	CATQPHQGQGNTEAFF
TRBV25-1	TRBJ1-6	once	TRBD1	TGTGCCAGCCGGGGACAGGGCTTCTCTTCACCCCTCCACTTT	CASRGQGFSSPLHF
TRBV10-3	TRBJ2-5	many	-	TGTGCCATCAGTGACGCATTAAGGAATCCGGAGACCCAGTACTTC	CAISDALRNPETQYF
TRBV29-1	TRBJ1-1	many	TRBD1	TGCAGCGTTGCGACAGGGACGAACACTGAAGCTTTCTTT	CSVATGTNTEAFF
TRBV20-1	TRBJ2-5	few	-	TGCAGTGCTTTAATTAGGGGTAGCGCAGAGACCCAGTACTTC	CSALIRGSAETQYF
TRBV7-9	TRBJ1-2	few	TRBD1	TGTGCCAGCAGCCATGACGGACAGGACCCTAACTATGGCTACACCTTC	CASSHDGQDPNYGYTF
TRBV19	TRBJ1-5	-	-	TGTGCCAGTAGTATGGGACGGAGGAGCAGTCAGCCCCAGCATTTT	CASSMGRRSSQPQHF
TRBV20-1	TRBJ1-5	-	-	TGCAGTGCGGAGCAGGGGACAAGCAATCAGCCCCAGCATTTT	CSAEQGTSNQPQHF
TRBV29-1	TRBJ1-4	-	TRBD1	TGCAGCGTTGAAGGACAGGGGTTTCGTACTAATGAAAAACTGTTTTTT	CSVEGQGFRTNEKLFF
TRBV14	TRBJ2-7	many	-	TGTGCCAGCAGCCAAGATAGGTCGTCAGAGCAGTACTTC	CASSQDRSSEQYF
TRBV29-1	TRBJ1-2	-	-	TGCAGCGTGGTTGGTGGGGGGCTCAGTGGGGGCTACACCTTC	CSVVGGGLSGGYTF
TRBV7-9	TRBJ2-3	-	-	TGTGCCAGCAGTTTTCGCGGCTGGGAGGGCACAGATACGCAGTATTTT	CASSFRGWEGTDTQYF
TRBV7-2	TRBJ2-5	few	-	TGTGCCAGCAGCTTAGATAGGTTTTTCGACACAAAAGAGACCCAGTACTTC	CASSLDRFFDTKETQYF
TRBV25-1	TRBJ1-2	-	-	TGTGCCAGCTCACCGGACAGTTCGCCCTATGGCTACACCTTC	CASSPDSSPYGYTF
TRBV30	TRBJ1-2	-	-	TGTGCCCGACGCATCGTAGGGGTCGTTGGCTACACCTTC	CARRIVGVVGYTF
TRBV6-5	TRBJ1-3	-	-	TGTGCCAGCAGTTACAATTCTCCCAGCTCTGGAAACACCATATATTTT	CASSYNSPSSGNTIYF
TRBV7-9	TRBJ1-2	many	-	TGTGCCAGCAGCTTAGTTCTGAATGGCTACACCTTC	CASSLVLNGYTF
TRBV29-1	TRBJ2-5	-	-	TGCAGCGTTATCGAGGGGACGAGGGAGACCCAGTACTTC	CSVIEGTRETQYF
TRBV11-2	TRBJ1-2	once	-	TGTGCCAGCAGCTTCCAATGGGGGGGACGTGATGGCTACACCTTC	CASSFQWGGRDGYTF
TRBV4-3	TRBJ2-2	-	-	TGCGCCAGCAGCCGTTTTGCTACCGAGGGCGGGGAGCTGTTTTTT	CASSRFATEGGELFF
TRBV12-3/TRBV12-4	TRBJ2-3	-	TRBD2	TGTGCCAGCAGTTTAGGTACTAGCGTGGGCACAGATACGCAGTATTTT	CASSLGTSVGTDTQYF
TRBV6-1	TRBJ2-7	few	TRBD1	TGTGCCAGCAGTTACGGTACCAGGGACAGGGCGAGCGAGCAGTACTTC	CASSYGTRDRASEQYF
TRBV9	TRBJ2-7	-	TRBD2	TGTGCCAGCAGCACGGGACTAGCGGCCTACGAGCAGTACTTC	CASSTGLAAYEQYF
TRBV20-1	TRBJ1-2	many	-	TGCAGTGCTAGAGTGAACTATGGCTACACCTTC	CSARVNYGYTF
TRBV25-1	TRBJ1-2	-	TRBD1	TGTGCCAGTAAGACAGGGGCGGCTGGCTACACCTTC	CASKTGAAGYTF
TRBV7-9	TRBJ2-2	-	TRBD1	TGTGCCAGCACGATCGCGCGACAGGGTAGGATCGGGGAGCTGTTTTTT	CASTIARQGRIGELFF
TRBV15	TRBJ2-5	many	-	TGTGCCACCAGCAAAAGGTTTCAAGAGACCCAGTACTTC	CATSKRFQETQYF
TRBV4-3	TRBJ1-1	few	-	TGCGCCAGCAGCCAGCCAGACAGATCCACTGAAGCTTTCTTT	CASSQPDRSTEAFF
TRBV24-1	TRBJ2-5	many	-	TGTGCCACCAAGAACAGGGTAGGGGAGACCCAGTACTTC	CATKNRVGETQYF
TRBV4-2	TRBJ1-1	few	TRBD1	TGTGCCAGCAGCCTCCCGGACAGGGGAACCCCTGAAGCTTTCTTT	CASSLPDRGTPEAFF
TRBV25-1	TRBJ2-2	-	TRBD1	TGTGCCAGCAGGGGGACAGGGGCCGGGGAGCTGTTTTTT	CASRGTGAGELFF